What follows describes a single TCR beta chain. Other DNA sequences in the sample encode the same CDR3. This entry comes from a study of control samples from healthy donors and cancer patients. This CDR3 contains 11 residues. Trimming left V 2 bases short and J 5 bases short, with 3 bases between. From germline, CDR1 is SEHNR and CDR2 FQNEAQ (reference sequence). Using immunoSEQ multiplex PCR, the repertoire was profiled, and TCRdb retains in-frame clones only, with some absent. This table holds about 120,000 clones, approximately 90% found once. The chain links TRBV7-9 to TRBJ2-5; D is unresolved. The TCR sequence derives from a woman in her 70s in good health. Sequenced: blood. The CDR3 DNA reads as TGTGCCAGCAGCTTACAGGAGACCCAGTACTTC. Its protein is CASSLQETQYF.